Presented here are 32 T cell receptor beta chains from one specimen sequenced in a study of monozygotic twins with inflammatory bowel disease (dated 2019 in TCRdb). Libraries came from 5' RACE. Sequencing took place on an Illumina HiSeq 2500. With the reads reprocessed by TCRdb, a single entry stands for each CDR3 protein sequence and no DNA is reported. The sample table gives about 130,000 distinct CDR3 sequences. The ten largest clones represent over 1% of the sample. The sequenced material came from blood. These receptors were collected from a human donor with ulcerative colitis or Crohn's disease, or a healthy co-twin of an affected twin (not recorded which).

The CDR3 loop reads CASSEKRTNTGELFF. The chain joins TRBV2 to TRBJ2-2; TCRdb reports TRBD2, a call that lacks DNA to check it against. There are 15 residues in the CDR3. From germline, CDR1 is SNHLY and CDR2 FYNNEI.

The chain has TRBV20-1 and TRBJ2-3; lacking DNA, the TRBD1 call made by TCRdb goes unchecked. Germline V CDR1 and CDR2: DFQATT, SNEGSKA (reference sequence). CDR3 length: 12 residues. CDR3 in amino acids: CSAPWTTDTQYF.

The chain carries TRBV19 and TRBJ2-1; no DNA is available, so the TRBD1 call from TCRdb remains unchecked. The germline gives CDR1 LNHDA, CDR2 SQIVND (reference sequence). The CDR3 loop spans 15 amino acids. The CDR3 spells CASSIAGGLRNEQFF.

This chain links TRBV6-6 with TRBJ1-4. This CDR3 has 13 amino acids. The germline V gene has CDR1 MNHNY and CDR2 SVGAGI (reference sequence). The CDR3: CASSYSGDVKLFF.

This chain connects TRBV6-2 or TRBV6-3 to TRBJ1-2. Germline V gene lookup returns CDR1 MNHEY and CDR2 SVGEGT. This CDR3 comprises 12 residues. The CDR3 loop reads CASSYSYQGYTF.

The J gene is TRBJ2-5, the V gene TRBV5-1; TCRdb's D call of TRBD2 is untestable without DNA. The CDR3 is made up of 14 amino acids. Germline CDR1 is SGHRS and CDR2 is YFSETQ. CDR3 sequence: CASSLVRGQETQYF.

This sequence joins TRBV10-3 and TRBJ1-2. This CDR3 has 15 residues. Germline CDR1 reads ENHRY; CDR2 reads SYGVKD. The CDR3 region is CASNQVLGRNNGYTF.

The chain joins TRBV25-1 to TRBJ2-3; the D gene TCRdb calls, TRBD1, cannot be checked with no DNA. There are 14 residues in the CDR3. The germline gives CDR1 MGHDK, CDR2 SYGVNS. The CDR3 loop is CASSEFTGADTQYF.

V gene TRBV29-1 combines with J gene TRBJ2-2; lacking DNA, the TRBD1 call made by TCRdb goes unchecked. Germline CDR1 SQVTM, CDR2 ANQGSEA. CDR3 size: 14 residues. CDR3 sequence reads: CSVFKQGFTGELLF.

The chain joins TRBV5-1 to TRBJ1-3; without DNA, the TCRdb call of TRBD1 cannot be checked. Per germline, CDR1 SGHRS and CDR2 YFSETQ. The CDR3 is 15 residues long. The CDR3: CASSLAGGRGNTIYF.

V usage is TRBV20-1 and J usage is TRBJ1-1. This CDR3 is built from 15 residues. CDR1 is DFQATT, CDR2 SNEGSKA, per germline (reference sequence). CDR3 residues: CSARTEGRRNTEAFF.

The chain has TRBV25-1 and TRBJ2-5; TCRdb's D gene call, TRBD1, goes unchecked for lack of DNA. Germline V gene sequence: CDR1 MGHDK, CDR2 SYGVNS. The CDR3 loop spans 14 amino acids. CDR3 residues: CASSEFVGALRQYF.

The V call is TRBV7-2, the J call TRBJ2-7; the D call of TRBD1 rests on TCRdb alone, since no DNA is present to check it. This CDR3 region has 14 residues. Germline V gives CDR1 SGHTA, CDR2 FQGNSA. The CDR3 sequence: CASSFGQVGAEQYF.

The rearrangement links TRBV5-5 to TRBJ2-1; the D call from TCRdb, TRBD1, cannot be confirmed without DNA. The germline V gene encodes CDR1 SGHKS and CDR2 YYEKEE (reference sequence). The CDR3 spans 12 residues. CDR3 amino acids: CASSLGPGEQFF.

The rearrangement joins TRBV11-2 to TRBJ2-5; the TCRdb D gene call, TRBD2, has no DNA to confirm it. The germline CDR1 and CDR2 sequences are SGHAT and FQNNGV. The CDR3 has 15 amino acids. The CDR3 sequence is CASSKRENSRETQYF.

This rearrangement joins TRBV6-6 to TRBJ1-5; the D call from TCRdb, TRBD1, cannot be confirmed without DNA. Germline-derived CDR1 and CDR2 are MNHNY and SVGAGI (reference sequence). The CDR3 is 14 residues long. The CDR3 region is CASSYGDRGQPQHF.

The chain's CDR3 is CASTTGGRNTIYF. This chain links TRBV28 with TRBJ1-3; no DNA is available, so the TRBD1 call from TCRdb remains unchecked. The CDR3 is made up of 13 amino acids. Germline V CDR1 and CDR2: MDHEN, SYDVKM.

This chain connects TRBV3-1 to TRBJ2-2; TCRdb names TRBD2, which stays unverified in the absence of DNA. The CDR3 is 16 amino acids. The germline gives CDR1 LGHDT, CDR2 YNNKEL (reference sequence). This chain's CDR3 is CASSQEGTSGAGELFF.

The chain uses TRBV9 and TRBJ2-3; TCRdb's assignment of TRBD1 cannot be checked, as there is no DNA. The CDR3 consists of 16 residues. Germline V gene data show CDR1 as SGDLS and CDR2 as YYNGEE. The CDR3 sequence: CASSVRQGAATDTQYF.

V is TRBV20-1 and J is TRBJ2-7; the TRBD1 assignment by TCRdb is unverifiable without DNA. In germline, CDR1 is DFQATT, CDR2 SNEGSKA (reference sequence). This CDR3 spans 12 amino acids. The CDR3 loop reads CSAKRQGYEQYF.

The J gene is TRBJ1-5, the V gene TRBV20-1; checking the TCRdb D call of TRBD1 is not possible without DNA. In germline, CDR1 is DFQATT, CDR2 SNEGSKA (reference sequence). This CDR3 comprises 13 residues. This chain's CDR3 is CSLLGQGFQPQHF.

The chain carries TRBV19 and TRBJ1-5; TCRdb picks TRBD1, but there is no DNA to check that call. Per the germline V gene, CDR1 is LNHDA and CDR2 is SQIVND (reference sequence). The CDR3 totals 14 residues. The CDR3 loop reads CATAPGYSNQPQHF.

The chain links TRBV11-3 to TRBJ2-7; TCRdb returns TRBD2, unconfirmable since there is no DNA. Germline assignment: CDR1 SGHNT and CDR2 YENEEA. The CDR3 spans 15 residues. The CDR3 loop is CASSFLSGPSGEQYF.

The rearrangement uses TRBV19 and TRBJ2-5. CDR1 is LNHDA and CDR2 is SQIVND in the germline V gene (reference sequence). The CDR3 is 11 residues long. CDR3 sequence: CASSVQETQYF.

The rearrangement joins TRBV29-1 to TRBJ1-5; the D gene TCRdb calls, TRBD1, cannot be checked with no DNA. This CDR3 contains 14 residues. Per germline, CDR1 SQVTM and CDR2 ANQGSEA. CDR3 residues: CSVVQGETNQPQHF. Complete variable domain (other parts from reference TRBV29-1 and TRBJ1-5): SAVISQKPSRDICQRGTSLTIQCQVDSQVTMMFWYRQQPGQSLTLIATANQGSEATYESGFVIDKFPISRPNLTFSTLTVSNMSPEDSSIYLCSVVQGETNQPQHFGDGTRLSIL.

The chain couples TRBV6-5 to TRBJ2-6. This CDR3 spans 16 amino acids. Per germline, CDR1 MNHEY and CDR2 SVGAGI. This CDR3 is CASSYAGTSGANVLTF.

The gene calls are TRBV4-2 and TRBJ1-5. The CDR3 has 15 residues. Germline V gene data show CDR1 as LGHNA and CDR2 as YNFKEQ. The CDR3 sequence: CASSQDKTSNQPQHF.

The chain uses TRBV28 and TRBJ1-1. Germline CDR1 is MDHEN and CDR2 is SYDVKM. CDR3 length: 14 amino acids. CDR3 sequence: CASSFRSELLEAFF.

Here the CDR3 reads CASSWVNTIYF. The chain couples TRBV28 to TRBJ1-3. CDR1 is MDHEN, CDR2 SYDVKM, per germline. CDR3 length: 11 amino acids.

The chain carries TRBV7-2 and TRBJ2-1; no DNA is available, so the TRBD2 call from TCRdb remains unchecked. The germline CDR1 and CDR2 sequences are SGHTA and FQGNSA. The CDR3 has 16 amino acids. CDR3 sequence reads: CASSQAAGGSYNELFF.

The chain employs TRBV5-6 and TRBJ2-1. CDR1 is SGHDT and CDR2 is YYEEEE in the germline V gene. This CDR3 is built from 11 residues. The CDR3 loop is CASSLITEQFF.

This sequence joins TRBV20-1 and TRBJ1-5; lacking DNA, the TRBD1 call made by TCRdb goes unchecked. CDR1 and CDR2 (germline): DFQATT, SNEGSKA (reference sequence). CDR3 size: 15 residues. CDR3 sequence reads: CSARDWQGSNQPQHF.